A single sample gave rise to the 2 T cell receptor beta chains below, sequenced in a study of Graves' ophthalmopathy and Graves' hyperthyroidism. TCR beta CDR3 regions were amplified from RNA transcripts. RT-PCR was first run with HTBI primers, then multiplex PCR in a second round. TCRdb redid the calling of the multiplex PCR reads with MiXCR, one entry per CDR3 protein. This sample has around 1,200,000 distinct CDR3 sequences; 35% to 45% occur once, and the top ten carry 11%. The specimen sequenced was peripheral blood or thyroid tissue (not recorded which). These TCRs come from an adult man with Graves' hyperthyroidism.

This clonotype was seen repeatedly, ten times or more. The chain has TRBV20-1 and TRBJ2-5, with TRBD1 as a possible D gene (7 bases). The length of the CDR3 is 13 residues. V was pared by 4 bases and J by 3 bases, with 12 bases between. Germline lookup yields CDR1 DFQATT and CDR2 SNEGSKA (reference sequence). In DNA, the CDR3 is TGCAGTGCTAAAGGCGGGACAGAAGAGACCCAGTACTTC. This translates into CSAKGGTEETQYF.

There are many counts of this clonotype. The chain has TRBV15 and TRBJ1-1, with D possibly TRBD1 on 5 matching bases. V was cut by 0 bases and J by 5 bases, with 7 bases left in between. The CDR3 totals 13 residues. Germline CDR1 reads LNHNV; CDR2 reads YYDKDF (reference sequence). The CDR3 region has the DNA TGTGCCACCAGCAGAGACAGGGCTACTGAAGCTTTCTTT. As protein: CATSRDRATEAFF.